This T cell receptor beta chain was captured by sequencing in a study of OX40 agonist ivuxolimab in advanced cancers. Study-wide background: Enrollees could have had prior anti-PD-1, anti-PD-L1 or anti-CTLA-4 therapy, which about 40% had received. Findings of the study overall: Nonresponders included some who also had low normalized T-cell clonal expansion. Fewer expanded clones were found on average in CD4+ than in CD8+ T cells. Partial responders at 0.1-3.0 mg/kg had among the lowest clonal expansion.

This CDR3 is built from 14 residues. CDR1 is MNHNS and CDR2 is SASEGT in the germline V gene. The germline V and J ends were trimmed by 5 bases and 1 base, with 12 bases remaining between them. The method was immunoSEQ multiplex PCR; TCRdb's version includes in-frame clones alone and lacks a portion of them. This repertoire shows a few thousand clones, about 70% found once; its top ten account for less than 90%. Notes on this clone: Its antigen is not identified.

The chain carries TRBV6-1 and TRBJ2-7; TRBD1 might be the D (6 bases). The sequence was obtained from an adult with an advanced solid tumor such as melanoma, head and neck, liver or kidney cancer. The sequenced sample was CD4+ or CD8+ T cells sorted from blood, obtained in a trial of the OX40 agonist ivuxolimab. Written as DNA, the CDR3 is TGTGCCAGCAGTTCCCGGACAGAATCCTACGAGCAGTACTTC. Its protein product is CASSSRTESYEQYF.